Sequencing of this T cell receptor beta chain was carried out in a study of T cell responses to AZD1222 COVID-19 vaccine. To note about this clone: The antigen is not known.

The protocol was immunoSEQ multiplex PCR, while the TCRdb copy is restricted to in-frame clones and leaves out a portion. This sample has almost 65,000 clones, with 84% found just once. General study findings and limits: Among vaccine-associated CD4 TCRs, coverage spanned spike, with dominance at 160-218 and 743-854. Clonal diversity may have been underestimated in mostly white British donors. Seropositive status at baseline applied to only 5 to 7 AZD1222 recipients.

The CDR3 length is 14 residues. The V end lost 2 bases, the J end lost 8 bases, and 15 bases lay between the germline ends. CDR1 and CDR2 (germline): MNHEY, SVGAGI. The rearrangement joins TRBV6-5 to TRBJ1-2; D uncertain. The TCR originated in an adult in good health. Sequencing used peripheral blood, obtained on day 0 of AZD1222 vaccination. The CDR3 protein is CASSYATEFGGYTF. In DNA, the CDR3 is TGTGCCAGCAGTTACGCGACGGAGTTCGGAGGCTACACCTTC.